This is a list of T cell receptor beta chains from one sample in a study of cytomegalovirus exposure and HLA in healthy donors. Here immunoSEQ multiplex PCR was the method, and the copy in TCRdb shows in-frame clones only, minus some. This sample has under 150,000 clones, with about 78% found just once. The material sequenced was PBMCs. All receptors come from a young woman in good health and CMV-seropositive. Both conserved end residues are part of each CDR3. A D gene is named only where the DNA matches it firmly. Not all rows give a size; the values are once, few, many and, for expanded clones, a class.

J,V,size,D,CDR3,DNA
TRBJ2-5,TRBV29-1,-,-,CSMDGGAQETQYF,TGCAGCATGGACGGCGGGGCCCAAGAGACCCAGTACTTC
TRBJ2-7,TRBV30,-,-,CAYRVYEQYF,TGTGCCTACAGAGTTTACGAGCAGTACTTC
TRBJ2-5,TRBV11-1,-,-,CASSVRRDGETQYF,TGTGCCAGCAGCGTTAGGCGGGATGGAGAGACCCAGTACTTC
TRBJ2-3,TRBV12-5,-,TRBD2,CASGVAGGWSLDTQYF,TGTGCTAGTGGTGTAGCGGGGGGCTGGTCATTGGATACGCAGTATTTT
TRBJ1-2,TRBV7-9,-,-,CASSLVVTARGYTF,TGTGCCAGCAGCTTAGTTGTGACAGCCCGTGGCTACACCTTC
TRBJ1-1,TRBV6-6,few,-,CASTQGTEAFF,TGTGCCAGCACCCAGGGTACTGAAGCTTTCTTT
TRBJ1-1,TRBV10-1,-,-,CASSTGHRDTEAFF,TGCGCCAGCAGCACCGGTCACAGGGATACTGAAGCTTTCTTT
TRBJ2-1,TRBV25-1,-,TRBD1,CASSELSGKGATYNEQFF,TGTGCCAGCAGTGAACTATCGGGTAAGGGGGCGACCTACAATGAGCAGTTCTTC
TRBJ1-5,TRBV7-9,-,-,CASSSQINQPQHF,TGTGCCAGCAGCTCACAGATAAATCAGCCCCAGCATTTT
TRBJ2-1,TRBV12-5,-,-,CASGFGAGYNEQFF,TGTGCTAGTGGTTTTGGAGCCGGGTACAATGAGCAGTTCTTC
TRBJ1-2,TRBV29-1,once,-,CSVDFSGFGYTF,TGCAGCGTTGATTTTTCTGGCTTTGGCTACACCTTC
TRBJ2-2,TRBV15,-,-,CATSIDGSRTGELFF,TGTGCCACCAGCATTGACGGGAGTAGGACCGGGGAGCTGTTTTTT
TRBJ2-2,TRBV9,-,TRBD1,CASSPRGQGNTGELFF,TGTGCCAGCAGCCCACGGGGACAGGGGAACACCGGGGAGCTGTTTTTT
TRBJ2-2,TRBV19,-,-,CASSARRGSANTGELFF,TGTGCCAGTAGTGCGAGAAGGGGCAGTGCGAACACCGGGGAGCTGTTTTTT
TRBJ2-7,TRBV7-3,-,-,CASSLIPSREQYF,TGTGCCAGCAGCTTAATCCCATCGAGAGAGCAGTACTTC
TRBJ1-1,TRBV5-1,few,-,CASSSQGRGTEAFF,TGCGCCAGCAGCTCTCAGGGGAGGGGGACTGAAGCTTTCTTT
TRBJ2-3,TRBV25-1,-,-,CASSVRTDTQYF,TGTGCCAGCAGTGTACGGACAGATACGCAGTATTTT
TRBJ1-1,TRBV5-4,-,-,CASSPLNTEAFF,TGTGCCAGCAGCCCTCTGAACACTGAAGCTTTCTTT
TRBJ2-3,TRBV10-3,-,TRBD2,CAISEIDSGSSTDTQYF,TGTGCCATCAGTGAAATCGATAGCGGGAGTAGTACAGATACGCAGTATTTT
TRBJ2-1,TRBV7-3,-,TRBD2,CASSPALSGSFQFF,TGTGCCAGCAGCCCAGCACTCAGCGGGAGTTTTCAGTTCTTC
TRBJ1-5,TRBV9,-,-,CASSVEPGGNQPQHF,TGTGCCAGCAGCGTAGAACCGGGTGGAAATCAGCCCCAGCATTTT
TRBJ2-1,TRBV19,few,TRBD1,CASSIRDSYNEHSQFF,TGTGCCAGTAGTATCCGGGACAGTTACAATGAGCATTCCCAGTTCTTC
TRBJ2-1,TRBV5-6,few,TRBD1,CASSNGGQGAFNEQFF,TGTGCCAGCAGCAATGGGGGACAGGGGGCTTTCAATGAGCAGTTCTTC
TRBJ1-4,TRBV19,-,-,CASSKGFSSNEKLFF,TGTGCCAGTAGTAAGGGGTTTAGCTCTAATGAAAAACTGTTTTTT
TRBJ2-1,TRBV2,few,TRBD2,CASSGGRASGNEQFF,TGTGCCAGCAGTGGCGGGAGGGCCAGTGGCAATGAGCAGTTCTTC
TRBJ2-7,TRBV7-2,-,TRBD1,CASSENHGTGPYEQYF,TGTGCCAGCAGCGAAAATCACGGGACAGGTCCATACGAGCAGTACTTC
TRBJ2-1,TRBV27,once,-,CASSYSSYNEQFF,TGTGCCAGCAGCTATAGCTCCTACAATGAGCAGTTCTTC
TRBJ1-4,TRBV5-8,-,-,CASSLGHTNEKLFF,TGTGCCAGCAGCTTGGGTCACACGAATGAAAAACTGTTTTTT
TRBJ1-2,TRBV15,-,TRBD1,CATSRDSGDREGYTF,TGTGCCACCAGCAGAGATAGTGGAGACAGGGAGGGCTACACCTTC
TRBJ1-5,TRBV19,-,-,CASSIRENQPQHF,TGTGCCAGTAGTATAAGGGAGAATCAGCCCCAGCATTTT
TRBJ2-1,TRBV7-3,-,TRBD2,CASSLTSGGAYEQFF,TGTGCCAGCAGCCTCACTAGCGGGGGGGCCTATGAGCAGTTCTTC
TRBJ1-2,TRBV7-9,-,-,CSSSLPGRGYTF,TGTTCCAGCAGCTTACCAGGGCGAGGCTACACCTTC
TRBJ2-1,TRBV5-6,-,TRBD2,CASSLGLAGYNEQFF,TGTGCCAGCAGCTTAGGACTAGCAGGGTACAATGAGCAGTTCTTC
TRBJ1-2,TRBV5-1,-,-,CASSPGVDYGYTF,TGCGCCAGCAGCCCAGGGGTTGACTATGGCTACACCTTC
TRBJ1-6,TRBV5-4,-,-,CASGADYNSPLHF,TGTGCCAGCGGAGCCGACTATAATTCACCCCTCCACTTT
TRBJ2-3,TRBV11-2,-,TRBD1,CASSSPRGQDTQYF,TGTGCCAGCAGCAGCCCCAGGGGGCAAGATACGCAGTATTTT
TRBJ1-5,TRBV19,-,TRBD1,CASSGGTGNQPQHF,TGTGCCAGTAGTGGTGGGACAGGGAATCAGCCCCAGCATTTT
TRBJ2-3,TRBV19,-,TRBD1,CASSSWDRGLTDTQYF,TGTGCCAGTAGTTCGTGGGACAGGGGGCTCACAGATACGCAGTATTTT
TRBJ2-7,TRBV7-3,-,TRBD1,CASSFHGTGAYEQYF,TGTGCCAGCAGCTTCCACGGGACAGGGGCCTACGAGCAGTACTTC
TRBJ2-3,TRBV19,-,TRBD2,CASSMKGTSGGTTSTDTQYF,TGTGCCAGTAGTATGAAGGGGACTAGCGGGGGGACAACTAGCACAGATACGCAGTATTTT
TRBJ2-7,TRBV2,-,-,CASRQEAAYEQYF,TGTGCTAGCAGGCAGGAGGCGGCATACGAGCAGTACTTC
TRBJ2-3,TRBV6-5,-,-,CASSYRRLAVSDTQYF,TGTGCCAGCAGTTATCGTCGATTAGCGGTCTCAGATACGCAGTATTTT
TRBJ1-3,TRBV19,-,-,CASSGGSGNTIYF,TGTGCCAGTAGTGGCGGCTCTGGAAACACCATATATTTT
TRBJ2-2,TRBV6-6,-,-,CASSLNTGELFF,TGTGCCAGCAGCTTAAACACCGGGGAGCTGTTTTTT
TRBJ2-7,TRBV18,-,-,CASSPGQLYEQYF,TGTGCCAGCTCACCGGGACAACTTTACGAGCAGTACTTC
TRBJ1-5,TRBV30,-,-,CAWSVQAISNQPQHF,TGTGCCTGGAGTGTACAGGCTATAAGCAATCAGCCCCAGCATTTT